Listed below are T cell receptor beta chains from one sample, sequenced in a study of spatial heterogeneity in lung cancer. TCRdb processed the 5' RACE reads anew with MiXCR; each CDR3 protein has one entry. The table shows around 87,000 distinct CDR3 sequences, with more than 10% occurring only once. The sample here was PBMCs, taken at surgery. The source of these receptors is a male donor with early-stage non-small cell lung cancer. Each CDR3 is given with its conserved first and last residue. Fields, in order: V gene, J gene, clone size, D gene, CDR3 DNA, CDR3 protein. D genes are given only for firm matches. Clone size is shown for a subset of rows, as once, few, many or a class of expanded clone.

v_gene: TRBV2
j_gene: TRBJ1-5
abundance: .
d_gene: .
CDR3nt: TGTGCCAGCAGTGAAGCGCTTCGAGGCAGTTATCAGCCCCAGCATTTT
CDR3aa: CASSEALRGSYQPQHF

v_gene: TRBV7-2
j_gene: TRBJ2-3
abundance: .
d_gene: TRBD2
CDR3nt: TGTGCCAGAAGCTTGTACGGACTAGCCCCAGATACGCAGTATTTT
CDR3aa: CARSLYGLAPDTQYF

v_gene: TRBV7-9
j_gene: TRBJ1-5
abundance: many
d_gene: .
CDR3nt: TGTGCCAGCAGCTTGGCTGGGGATCAGCCCCAGCATTTT
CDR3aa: CASSLAGDQPQHF

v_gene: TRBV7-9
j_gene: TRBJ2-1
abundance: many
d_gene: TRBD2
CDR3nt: TGTGCCAGCAGCTTATTAGCGGGGTACAATGAGCAGTTCTTC
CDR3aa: CASSLLAGYNEQFF

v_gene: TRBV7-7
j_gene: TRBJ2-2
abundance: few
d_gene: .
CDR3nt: TGTGCTAGCAGCGAACATACCGGGGAGCTGTTTTTT
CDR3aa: CASSEHTGELFF

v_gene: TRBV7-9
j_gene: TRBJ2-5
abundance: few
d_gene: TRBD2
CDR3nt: TGTGCCAGCAGCTCACGGACTAGCGGGGAGACCCAGTACTTC
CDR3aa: CASSSRTSGETQYF

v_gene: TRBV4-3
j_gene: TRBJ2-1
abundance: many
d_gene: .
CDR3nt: TGCGCCAGCAGCCCAGAGCAAAACAATGAGCAGTTCTTC
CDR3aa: CASSPEQNNEQFF

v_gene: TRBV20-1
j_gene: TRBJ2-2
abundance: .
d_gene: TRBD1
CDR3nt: TGCAGTGCTACTCCCGGGACAGGGGGCGCCCCCACACCCGGGGAGCTGTTTTTT
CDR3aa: CSATPGTGGAPTPGELFF

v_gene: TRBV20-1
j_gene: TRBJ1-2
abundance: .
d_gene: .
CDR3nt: TGCAGTGCTAGAGAAGACAGCTCCTATGGCTACACCTTC
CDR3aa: CSAREDSSYGYTF

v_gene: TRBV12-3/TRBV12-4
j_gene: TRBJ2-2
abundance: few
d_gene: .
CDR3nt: TGTGCCAGCAGCTCTAGCGTCACCGGGGAGCTGTTTTTT
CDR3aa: CASSSSVTGELFF

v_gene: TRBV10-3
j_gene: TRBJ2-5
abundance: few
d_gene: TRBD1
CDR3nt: TGTGCCATCAATGAGGGGGCAGGGGAGACCCAGTACTTC
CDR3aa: CAINEGAGETQYF

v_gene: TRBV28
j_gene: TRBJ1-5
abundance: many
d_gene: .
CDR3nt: TGTGCCAGCAGTAGAGGGGGGGCGAATCAGCCCCAGCATTTT
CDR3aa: CASSRGGANQPQHF

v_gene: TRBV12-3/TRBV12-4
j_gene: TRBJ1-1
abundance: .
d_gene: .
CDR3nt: TGTGCCAGCAGTTTCATAACCGGGTCGGCTGAAGCTTTCTTT
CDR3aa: CASSFITGSAEAFF

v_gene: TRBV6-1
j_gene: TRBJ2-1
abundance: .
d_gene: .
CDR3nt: TGTGCCAGCAGTGAATTCGGGGTCCAAGGGCCTGGCAATGAGCAGTTCTTC
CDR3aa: CASSEFGVQGPGNEQFF

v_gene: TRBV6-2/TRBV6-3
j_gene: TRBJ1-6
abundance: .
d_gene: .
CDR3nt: TGTGCCAGCAGTCCTCCGGACGAAGGTTCACCCCTCCACTTT
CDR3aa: CASSPPDEGSPLHF

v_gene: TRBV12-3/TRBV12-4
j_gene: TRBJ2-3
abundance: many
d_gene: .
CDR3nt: TGTGCCAGCAGCCTATTGCTCGGGGCCGCAGATACGCAGTATTTT
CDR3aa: CASSLLLGAADTQYF

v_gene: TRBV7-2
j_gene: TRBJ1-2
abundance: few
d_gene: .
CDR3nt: TGTGCCAGCAGCTTAGCCAGGGATGCCTATGGCTACACCTTC
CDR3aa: CASSLARDAYGYTF

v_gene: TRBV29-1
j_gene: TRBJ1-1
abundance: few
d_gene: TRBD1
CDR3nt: TGCGCAGGGGGCTTTGACACTGAAGCTTTCTTT
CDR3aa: CAGGFDTEAFF

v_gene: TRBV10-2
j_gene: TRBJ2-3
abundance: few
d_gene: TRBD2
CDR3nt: TGCGCCAGCAGTTATACTAGCGGGGGCGGGTCAGATACGCAGTATTTT
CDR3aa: CASSYTSGGGSDTQYF

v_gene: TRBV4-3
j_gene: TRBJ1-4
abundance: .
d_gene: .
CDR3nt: TGCGCCAGCAGCACCCAAGGGATAACTAATGAAAAACTGTTTTTT
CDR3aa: CASSTQGITNEKLFF

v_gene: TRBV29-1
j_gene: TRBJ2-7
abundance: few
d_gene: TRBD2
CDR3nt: TGCAGCGGGAGGGGAGGGGCCGGAGGGGAGCAGTACTTC
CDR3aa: CSGRGGAGGEQYF

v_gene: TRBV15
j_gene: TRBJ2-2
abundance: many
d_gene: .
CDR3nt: TGTGCCACCAGCAGAGACAGGGACACCGGGGAGCTGTTTTTT
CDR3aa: CATSRDRDTGELFF

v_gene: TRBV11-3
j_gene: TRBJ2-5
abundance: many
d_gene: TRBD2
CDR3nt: TGTGCCAGCAGCTTAGGGGGAGGGACTGAGACCCAGTACTTC
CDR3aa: CASSLGGGTETQYF

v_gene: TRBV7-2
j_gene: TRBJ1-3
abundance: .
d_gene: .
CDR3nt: TGTGCCAGCAGCTTAGCGTCTGGAGAGTACGGAAACACCATATATTTT
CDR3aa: CASSLASGEYGNTIYF

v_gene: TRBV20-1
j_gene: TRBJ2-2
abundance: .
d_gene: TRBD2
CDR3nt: TGCAGTGCCCCGACTAGCGGGGGACCCACCGGGGAGCTGTTTTTT
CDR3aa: CSAPTSGGPTGELFF

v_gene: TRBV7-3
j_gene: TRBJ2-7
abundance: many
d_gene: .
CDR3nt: TGTGCCAGCAGCTTAGGAGGGGGTAGCGAGCAGTACTTC
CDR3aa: CASSLGGGSEQYF

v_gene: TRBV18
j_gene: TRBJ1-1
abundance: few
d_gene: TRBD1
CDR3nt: TGTGCCAGCTCAACCCGGACAGGGGCGAACACTGAAGCTTTCTTT
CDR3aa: CASSTRTGANTEAFF

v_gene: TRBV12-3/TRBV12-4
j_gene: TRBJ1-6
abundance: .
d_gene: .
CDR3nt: TGTGCCAGCAGTTTAGGGTCTCCCAGTCTAGGCTCACCCCTCCACTTT
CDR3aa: CASSLGSPSLGSPLHF

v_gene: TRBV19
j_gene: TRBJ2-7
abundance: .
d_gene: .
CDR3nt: TGTGCCAGTAGTACCCGTGAGGGCGTCCTCTACGAGCAGTACTTC
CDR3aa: CASSTREGVLYEQYF

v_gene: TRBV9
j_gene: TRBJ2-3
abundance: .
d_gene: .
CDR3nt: TGTGCCAGCAGCGTAACAACAGCTAGCACAGATACGCAGTATTTT
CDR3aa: CASSVTTASTDTQYF

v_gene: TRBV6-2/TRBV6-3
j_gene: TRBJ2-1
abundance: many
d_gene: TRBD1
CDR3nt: TGTGCCAGCAGTTACTCGGGGGACAGGTCCTACAATGAGCAGTTCTTC
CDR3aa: CASSYSGDRSYNEQFF

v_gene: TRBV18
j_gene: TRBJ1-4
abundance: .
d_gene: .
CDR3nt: TGTGCCAGCTCACCACCCCAGGGACCTAATGAAAAACTGTTTTTT
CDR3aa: CASSPPQGPNEKLFF

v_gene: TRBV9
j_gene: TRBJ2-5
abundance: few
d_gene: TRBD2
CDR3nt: TGTGCCAGCAGCTTTAGCGGGAGTCGGGAGACCCAGTACTTC
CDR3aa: CASSFSGSRETQYF

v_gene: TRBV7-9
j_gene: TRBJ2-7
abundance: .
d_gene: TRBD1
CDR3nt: TGTGCCAGCAGCCCAGGACAGGGGGCGTTCTACGAGCAGTACTTC
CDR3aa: CASSPGQGAFYEQYF

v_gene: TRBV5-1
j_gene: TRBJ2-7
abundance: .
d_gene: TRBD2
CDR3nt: TGCGCCAGCGGAGTAAATCCCGGGACTAGCGGGGCCACCTACGAGCAGTACTTC
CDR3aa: CASGVNPGTSGATYEQYF

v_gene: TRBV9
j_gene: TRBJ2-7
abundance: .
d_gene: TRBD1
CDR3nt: TGTGCCAGCAGCGTGAGACCCGGACAGGGAAGGTACGAGCAGTACTTC
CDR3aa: CASSVRPGQGRYEQYF

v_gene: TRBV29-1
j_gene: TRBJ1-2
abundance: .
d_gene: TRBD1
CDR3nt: TGCTGCGTTCAAGCAGGGGGCAAAGGCTACACCTTC
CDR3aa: CCVQAGGKGYTF

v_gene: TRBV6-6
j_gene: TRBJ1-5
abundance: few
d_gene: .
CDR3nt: TGTGCCAGCAGTTACTCAATCAATAGCAATCAGCCCCAGCATTTT
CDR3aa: CASSYSINSNQPQHF

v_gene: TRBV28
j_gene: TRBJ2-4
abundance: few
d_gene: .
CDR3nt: TGTGCCAGCAGCCTCCCCGGGGGGCCTGACGGCATTCAGTACTTC
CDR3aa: CASSLPGGPDGIQYF

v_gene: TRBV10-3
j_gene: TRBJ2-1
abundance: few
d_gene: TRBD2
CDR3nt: TGTGCCACCGGGGGGGGGTATACTGAGCAGTTCTTC
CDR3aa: CATGGGYTEQFF

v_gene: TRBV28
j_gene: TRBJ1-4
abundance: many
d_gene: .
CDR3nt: TGTGCCAGCAGGGCCCCGGGTACACGGGAAAAACTGTTTTTT
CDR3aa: CASRAPGTREKLFF

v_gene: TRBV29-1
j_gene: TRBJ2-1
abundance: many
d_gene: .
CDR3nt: TGCAGCGTTGAAGCCGCTGACTATGAGCAGTTCTTC
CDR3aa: CSVEAADYEQFF

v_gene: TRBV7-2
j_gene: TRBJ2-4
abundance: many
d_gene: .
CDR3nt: TGTGCCAGCAGCACACTTTCGGGGGGCTTTGCCAAAAACATTCAGTACTTC
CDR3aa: CASSTLSGGFAKNIQYF

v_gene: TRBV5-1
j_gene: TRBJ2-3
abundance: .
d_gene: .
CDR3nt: TGCGCCAGCAGCTTGTACTCTCAGGGAGTAGATACGCAGTATTTT
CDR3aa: CASSLYSQGVDTQYF

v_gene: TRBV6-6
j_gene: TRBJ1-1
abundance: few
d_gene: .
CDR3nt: TGTGCCAGCAGTGTAGGGGCCGGGGAAACTGAAGCTTTCTTT
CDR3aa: CASSVGAGETEAFF